Each of the 24 T cell receptor beta chains below was sequenced from the same sample in a study of T cell responses to AZD1222 COVID-19 vaccine. Libraries were prepared by immunoSEQ multiplex PCR; TCRdb keeps only in-frame clonotypes and omits some of them. This table has 150,000 to 200,000 clones, 93% appearing once. The specimen comprised peripheral blood, sampled on day 0 of AZD1222 vaccination. The receptors stem from an adult in good health.

This chain links TRBV4-1 with TRBJ1-6; D call uncertain. The CDR3 loop spans 15 amino acids. CDR1 is MGHRA, CDR2 YSYEKL, per germline. Trimming shortened V by 2 bases and J by 6 bases, and 11 bases separated the two germline ends. The CDR3 protein is CASSQPRTGNSPLHF. CDR3 bases: TGCGCCAGCAGCCAACCACGGACCGGTAATTCACCCCTCCACTTT.

V is TRBV6-5 and J is TRBJ1-1; D gene unclear. V lost 3 bases and J lost 4, with 12 bases in between. Per germline, CDR1 MNHEY and CDR2 SVGAGI. The CDR3 has 14 residues. CDR3 in amino acids: CASSYERRGTEAFF. The CDR3 DNA follows: TGTGCCAGCAGTTATGAACGACGGGGCACTGAAGCTTTCTTT.

The gene calls are TRBV27 and TRBJ1-1; 9 bases map to TRBD1. CDR1 and CDR2 from the germline V gene are MNHEY and SMNVEV (reference sequence). Trimming cost V 8 bases and J 4 bases; bases outside gene matches: 11. CDR3 length: 15 amino acids. CDR3 sequence reads: CASSLTGGRFTEAFF. CDR3 DNA sequence: TGTGCCAGCTCCCTGACAGGGGGGCGTTTCACTGAAGCTTTCTTT.

This clone has only one observation. The rearrangement uses TRBV6-5 and TRBJ2-7, with 7 nucleotides matching TRBD1. The germline V gene has CDR1 MNHEY and CDR2 SVGAGI. This CDR3 has 14 residues. J was trimmed by 5 bases and V by 6 bases; bases with no gene match: 10. CDR3 protein: CASRTDRQIHEQYF. Here the CDR3 DNA reads TGTGCCAGCAGGACGGACAGGCAGATACACGAGCAGTACTTC.

The chain is built from TRBV7-8 and TRBJ1-5, with D possibly being TRBD1 (6 bases). This CDR3 is built from 15 residues. CDR1 SGHVS and CDR2 FQNEAQ come from the germline V gene. V shed 6 bases and J shed 1 base, with 13 bases lying between them. The DNA of the CDR3 is TGTGCCAGCAGTCTGTGGGGGGCGAGCAATCAGCCCCAGCATTTT. Translating gives CASSLWGASNQPQHF.

This chain connects TRBV6-6 to TRBJ1-1, with 8 positions matching TRBD1. CDR3 size: 13 residues. V dropped 7 bases and J dropped 10; count of bases not matched to a gene: 11. Germline lookup yields CDR1 MNHNY and CDR2 SVGAGI (reference sequence). In DNA, the CDR3 is TGTGCCAGCACCCCCGACGGGACAGGTGGAGCTTTCTTT. Amino acid sequence: CASTPDGTGGAFF.

The chain employs TRBV19 and TRBJ2-1; D gene ambiguous. V lost 4 bases and J 9 bases, leaving 10 bases between the germline ends. Germline V gene lookup returns CDR1 LNHDA and CDR2 SQIVND (reference sequence). This CDR3 region has 12 residues. The CDR3 loop is CASSTTFGEQFF. The CDR3 DNA reads TGTGCCAGTAGTACCACCTTCGGTGAGCAGTTCTTC.

This chain joins TRBV7-8 and TRBJ1-1; 7 nucleotides line up with TRBD1. This CDR3 comprises 13 residues. CDR1 and CDR2 (germline): SGHVS, FQNEAQ. J was trimmed by 1 base and V by 8 bases; bases with no gene match: 4. CDR3: CASGRDRNTEAFF. The CDR3 DNA reads TGTGCCAGCGGCCGGGACAGGAACACTGAAGCTTTCTTT.

V and J are TRBV19 and TRBJ2-1; TRBD2 matches at 16 bases. V dropped 8 bases and J dropped 4; count of bases not matched to a gene: 8. CDR1 and CDR2 (germline): LNHDA, SQIVND (reference sequence). CDR3 length equals 17 residues. In DNA form, the CDR3 reads TGTGCCAGTTCGGGACTAGCGGGAGGGATTCTGTACAATGAGCAGTTCTTC. This codes for CASSGLAGGILYNEQFF.

The chain links TRBV7-6 to TRBJ1-1; 9 positions match TRBD1. V lost 5 bases to trimming and J lost 5 bases; unmatched junction nucleotides: 9. Germline V lookup: CDR1 SGHVS, CDR2 FNYEAQ. The CDR3 is 15 amino acids. The CDR3 coding sequence is TGTGCCAGCAGCCCTAGGACAGGGGACTTGACTGAAGCTTTCTTT. Protein sequence: CASSPRTGDLTEAFF.

The gene calls are TRBV5-1 and TRBJ1-4; D might be TRBD1 (5 bases). The germline V gene encodes CDR1 SGHRS and CDR2 YFSETQ. This CDR3 is 18 amino acids long. V was trimmed by 0 bases and J by 8 bases, leaving 23 bases between them. Written as DNA, the CDR3 is TGCGCCAGCAGCTTGGCGGGGCGACGGGCCGGGCCCGGGGAAAAACTGTTTTTT. Encoded protein: CASSLAGRRAGPGEKLFF.

This clone showed up just once. The V gene is TRBV6-4, the J gene TRBJ1-1; D unresolved. Germline CDR1 reads MRHNA; CDR2 reads SNTAGT. There are 13 residues in the CDR3. V was clipped by 4 bases and J by 3 bases, with 9 bases between them. Here the CDR3 DNA reads TGTGCCAGCAGTGTGGAGTTACACACTGAAGCTTTCTTT. As protein: CASSVELHTEAFF.

The chain employs TRBV19 and TRBJ1-1; D possibly corresponds to TRBD1 (6 bases). CDR3 length equals 13 residues. Germline V gene data show CDR1 as LNHDA and CDR2 as SQIVND (reference sequence). Trimming took 6 bases from V and 0 from J, leaving 8 bases between them. In DNA form, the CDR3 reads TGTGCCAGTAGAAGGACAGTGAACACTGAAGCTTTCTTT. Its translation is CASRRTVNTEAFF.

Details on this clone: The junction and the germline gene differ at one end; a read error may be behind it. This chain uses TRBV4-1 with TRBJ1-1; D perhaps matches TRBD1 (6 bases). This CDR3 contains 14 residues. Germline values: CDR1 MGHRA, CDR2 YSYEKL. DNA for the CDR3: TGCGCCAGCAGCCAAGCGCCCCAAACAGGGATGGGGATCTTT. It is translated as CASSQAPQTGMGIF.

The chain joins TRBV25-1 to TRBJ1-1; D unresolved. V lost 3 bases, J lost 11 bases, and 16 bases lay in between. CDR1 is MGHDK, CDR2 SYGVNS, per germline. The CDR3 spans 13 residues. CDR3 loop: CASSESGPDGAFF. The CDR3 region has the DNA TGTGCCAGCAGTGAGTCCGGGCCCGATGGGGCTTTCTTT.

This chain uses TRBV7-8 with TRBJ1-5, with 8 nucleotides matching TRBD1. Germline loops: CDR1 SGHVS, CDR2 FQNEAQ. The CDR3 runs to 16 residues. After removal of 5 bases from V and 4 bases from J, the junction contained 10 bases not matched to a gene. The CDR3 protein is CASSLLDRVVNQPQHF. In nucleotides, the CDR3 is TGTGCCAGCAGCCTCCTGGACAGGGTTGTTAATCAGCCCCAGCATTTT.

V is TRBV19 and J is TRBJ1-2, with D maybe TRBD1 (5 bases). The ends were cut back, 4 bases at V and 4 bases at J, with 19 bases in the middle. The CDR3 sequence is 16 residues long. Germline values: CDR1 LNHDA, CDR2 SQIVND (reference sequence). CDR3 amino acids: CASSTRQPQIPYGYTF. The CDR3 DNA reads as TGTGCCAGTAGTACGCGACAGCCCCAAATTCCCTATGGCTACACCTTC.

The chain recombines TRBV25-1 with TRBJ1-1, with D possibly TRBD1 on 6 matching bases. The V end was cut by 5 bases, the J end by 0 bases, with 7 bases between. Germline CDR1 and CDR2: MGHDK and SYGVNS. This CDR3 comprises 13 residues. The CDR3 spells CASSWDMNTEAFF. The CDR3 DNA sequence: TGTGCCAGCAGTTGGGACATGAACACTGAAGCTTTCTTT.

This sequence joins TRBV7-7 and TRBJ1-1; no reliable D call. V was cut by 5 bases and J by 1 base, with 8 bases left in between. Per germline, CDR1 SSHAT and CDR2 FNYEAQ (reference sequence). There are 13 residues in the CDR3. The CDR3 protein is CASSHKSNTEAFF. The DNA of the CDR3 is TGTGCCAGCAGCCACAAATCGAACACTGAAGCTTTCTTT.

This chain connects TRBV6-5 to TRBJ2-2; no clear D. Germline-derived CDR1 and CDR2 are MNHEY and SVGAGI. The CDR3 covers 16 residues. V was shortened by 2 bases and J by 1 base, with 11 bases between the two germline ends. The CDR3: CASSYPSGVNTGELFF. In nucleotides, the CDR3 is TGTGCCAGCAGTTACCCTTCGGGCGTGAACACCGGGGAGCTGTTTTTT.

The J gene is TRBJ2-1, the V gene TRBV14, with 7 bases fitting TRBD1. Unmatched junction bases numbered 2, after V lost 0 bases and J lost 3 bases. Germline CDR1 and CDR2: SGHDN and FVKESK. This CDR3 is 15 amino acids long. CDR3 sequence: CASSQETGSYNEQFF. Here the CDR3 DNA reads TGTGCCAGCAGCCAAGAGACAGGGAGCTACAATGAGCAGTTCTTC.

This chain connects TRBV5-1 to TRBJ1-5, with D unclear. Trimming took 4 bases from V and 2 from J, leaving 10 bases between them. Germline assignment: CDR1 SGHRS and CDR2 YFSETQ. The CDR3 contains 14 residues. The CDR3 bases are TGCGCCAGCAGCCCGGAGGTAGGCAATCAGCCCCAGCATTTT. Translation gives CASSPEVGNQPQHF.

The J gene is TRBJ2-1, the V gene TRBV18, with D hard to call. V lost 3 bases and J lost 0, with 12 bases in between. The CDR3 extends over 16 amino acids. Germline V gives CDR1 KGHSH, CDR2 LQKENI. The CDR3 region is CASSPPNPLSYNEQFF. The CDR3 DNA sequence: TGTGCCAGCTCACCCCCGAACCCTCTCTCCTACAATGAGCAGTTCTTC.

The CDR3 region has the DNA TGTGCCTGGAGTGGGACTAGCAACTACGAGCAGTACTTC. Its protein is CAWSGTSNYEQYF. The genes are TRBV30 and TRBJ2-7, with 8 bases fitting TRBD2. V gave up 1 base and J gave up 3 bases; unmatched junction bases: 2. CDR1 is GTSNPN and CDR2 is SVGIG in the germline V gene (reference sequence). The CDR3 contains 13 residues.